The T cell receptor (beta chain) under discussion was sequenced for a study of T cells after yellow fever vaccination. Regarding the study as a whole: The presence of abundant clonotypes contaminating from the bulk population was possible in FACS-sorted repertoires. The study found a weaker secondary response that peaked faster, day 5 versus 15. Clonotypes shared by both compartments, CD4 and CD8, made up a small share.

Each CDR3 protein is one row after TCRdb ran MiXCR on the 5' RACE reads. The sample yields more than 350,000 distinct CDR3 sequences, roughly 10% seen once. CDR1 is DFQATT, CDR2 SNEGSKA, per germline (reference sequence). The V gene end was trimmed by 1 base and the J gene end by 3 bases; junction bases not matched to a gene: 12. The length of the CDR3 is 17 residues. Notes on this clonotype: The target antigen is unknown.

Material: PBMCs, obtained on the day of the first yellow fever vaccination. The sequence derives from a man aged 18 to 29 who received the YFV17D yellow fever vaccine. The J gene is TRBJ1-3, the V gene TRBV20-1, with 7 nucleotides matching TRBD1. The chain's CDR3 is CSARGASGQAGGNTIYF. The CDR3 bases are TGCAGTGCTAGAGGTGCTTCAGGACAGGCGGGTGGAAACACCATATATTTT.